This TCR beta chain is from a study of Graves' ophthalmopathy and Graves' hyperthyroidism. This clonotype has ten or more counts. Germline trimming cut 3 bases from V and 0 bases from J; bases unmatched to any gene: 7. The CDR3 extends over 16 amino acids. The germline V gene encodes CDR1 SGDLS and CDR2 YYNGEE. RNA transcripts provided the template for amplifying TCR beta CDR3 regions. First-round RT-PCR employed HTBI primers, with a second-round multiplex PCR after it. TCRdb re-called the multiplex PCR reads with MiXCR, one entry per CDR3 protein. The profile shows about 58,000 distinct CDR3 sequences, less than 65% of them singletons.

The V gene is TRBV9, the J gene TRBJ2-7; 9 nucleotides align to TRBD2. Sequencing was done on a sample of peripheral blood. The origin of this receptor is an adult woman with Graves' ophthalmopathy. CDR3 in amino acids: CASSAPSSGTSYEQYF. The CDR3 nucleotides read TGTGCCAGCAGCGCCCCATCTAGCGGGACCTCCTACGAGCAGTACTTC.